Shown below are 19 T cell receptor beta chains from a single sample sequenced in a study of blood T cell repertoires in COVID-19. Libraries were prepared by immunoSEQ multiplex PCR; TCRdb keeps only in-frame clonotypes and omits some of them. The sample holds approximately 220,000 clones, over 80% seen once. The material sequenced was peripheral blood. The receptors originated from a man aged 35 to 55 with acute or convalescent COVID-19.

A few counts support this clone. V is TRBV9 and J is TRBJ1-3; D is uncertain. The V and J ends lost 4 bases and 3 bases respectively, with 8 bases between them. Per the germline V gene, CDR1 is SGDLS and CDR2 is YYNGEE. The CDR3 length is 13 residues. For the CDR3, the DNA is TGTGCCAGCAGCCCCAGCGGTGGAAACACCATATATTTT. Its translation is CASSPSGGNTIYF.

This clone was detected once. This sequence joins TRBV7-2 and TRBJ1-1, with a tentative D call TRBD1 (6 bases). In germline, CDR1 is SGHTA, CDR2 FQGNSA. Trimming shortened V by 2 bases and J by 5 bases, and 9 bases separated the two germline ends. CDR3 size: 13 residues. The CDR3 DNA reads TGTGCCAGCAGCTTACGGCAGGGGACTGAAGCTTTCTTT. This translates into CASSLRQGTEAFF. The whole variable domain, remainder taken from reference TRBV7-2 and TRBJ1-1, is GAGVSQSPSNKVTEKGKDVELRCDPISGHTALYWYRQSLGQGLEFLIYFQGNSAPDKSGLPSDRFSAERTGGSVSTLTIQRTQQEDSAVYLCASSLRQGTEAFFGQGTRLTVV.

This chain connects TRBV30 to TRBJ2-7; 11 positions agree with TRBD2. Looked up from germline, CDR1 is GTSNPN and CDR2 is SVGIG (reference sequence). The length of the CDR3 is 16 residues. Losses at the gene ends were 3 bases for V and 1 base for J; bases not matched to a gene: 8. For the CDR3, the DNA is TGTGCCTGGAGAAAACCGGGACTAGCGGCTTCCTACGAGCAGTACTTC. Amino acids: CAWRKPGLAASYEQYF.

This clone appeared once. The chain employs TRBV30 and TRBJ2-7; the D is unclear. Germline values: CDR1 GTSNPN, CDR2 SVGIG (reference sequence). Trimming left V 2 bases short and J 3 bases short, with 8 bases between. This CDR3 spans 12 amino acids. DNA of the CDR3: TGTGCCTGGAGTCCTTCGGGCTACGAGCAGTACTTC. Amino acids: CAWSPSGYEQYF.

Turning to this clone: The junction shows a germline mismatch at one end, possibly a read error. The J gene is TRBJ1-2, the V gene TRBV6-5; D uncertain. This CDR3 is 12 amino acids long. Germline V gene data show CDR1 as MNHEY and CDR2 as SVGAGI. The DNA for the CDR3 is TGTGCCAGCAGCCAAGGGAGGGAAGGTCGGCACTTC. Residues: CASSQGREGRHF.

V and J are TRBV18 and TRBJ2-1, with a tentative D call TRBD2 (5 bases). V gave up 0 bases and J gave up 5 bases, with 11 bases separating them. CDR3 length: 15 amino acids. CDR1 is KGHSH, CDR2 LQKENI, per germline. CDR3 region: CASSPPGRADNEQFF. As DNA, the CDR3 is TGTGCCAGCTCACCACCGGGTCGAGCGGACAATGAGCAGTTCTTC.

The chain employs TRBV7-2 and TRBJ2-7, with 12 bases identical to TRBD2. From germline, CDR1 is SGHTA and CDR2 FQGNSA. The V gene end was trimmed by 4 bases and the J gene end by 7 bases; junction bases not matched to a gene: 11. The CDR3 contains 16 residues. CDR3 nucleotides: TGTGCCAGCAGCTCCCCCCTAGCGGGAGGGCCGGAAGAGCAGTACTTC. It codes for CASSSPLAGGPEEQYF.

V gene TRBV11-2 combines with J gene TRBJ1-2; possible D gene TRBD1, 5 bases. Germline V gives CDR1 SGHAT, CDR2 FQNNGV. The CDR3 sequence is 12 residues long. Trimming removed 6 bases at V and 5 bases at J, with 10 bases between. CDR3 bases: TGTGCCAGCAGGGGGGGGGTTTATGGCTACACCTTC. It encodes CASRGGVYGYTF.

CDR3 sequence: CASSLSPGVGTEAFF. The CDR3 region has the DNA TGTGCCAGCAGCTTATCCCCGGGGGTGGGCACTGAAGCTTTCTTT. The genes are TRBV7-3 and TRBJ1-1; maybe TRBD1 (5 bases). This CDR3 region has 15 residues. Germline V CDR1 and CDR2: SGHTA, FQGTGA. The germline V and J ends were trimmed by 2 bases and 4 bases, with 14 bases remaining between them.

V and J are TRBV2 and TRBJ2-7; 7 bases line up with TRBD2. Trimming at V came to 7 bases and at J to 3 bases, leaving 12 bases not matched to a gene. The CDR3 has 15 amino acids. The germline CDR1 and CDR2 sequences are SNHLY and FYNNEI. The CDR3 DNA follows: TGTGCCAGCATAGTTCAGCGGGGATCCCGCTACGAGCAGTACTTC. Its protein product is CASIVQRGSRYEQYF.

The chain couples TRBV27 to TRBJ2-3, with a weak D call TRBD2 (5 bases). The CDR3 is made up of 13 amino acids. Germline V gene sequence: CDR1 MNHEY, CDR2 SMNVEV (reference sequence). V was shortened by 5 bases and J by 4 bases, with 10 bases between the two germline ends. The CDR3 here is CASSLTRADTQYF. CDR3 in DNA: TGTGCCAGCAGTCTAACTAGGGCAGATACGCAGTATTTT.

The rearrangement links TRBV27 to TRBJ2-7; D is possibly TRBD2 (5 bases). Germline CDR1 and CDR2: MNHEY and SMNVEV (reference sequence). The CDR3 contains 13 residues. The V gene lost 2 bases and the J gene lost 9 bases, with 14 bases spanning the gap. DNA for the CDR3: TGTGCCAGCAGTTTAACCCGGGGTAATGGGCAGTACTTC. This gives the protein CASSLTRGNGQYF.

The rearrangement joins TRBV7-9 to TRBJ2-1; 7 bases agree with TRBD2. Germline CDR1 SEHNR, CDR2 FQNEAQ (reference sequence). Germline trimming cut 4 bases from V and 10 bases from J; bases unmatched to any gene: 1. The CDR3 has 11 amino acids. The CDR3 DNA reads TGTGCCAGCAGCTACGGGAGGGAGCAGTTCTTC. Translated: CASSYGREQFF.

The chain links TRBV19 to TRBJ1-1, with D possibly TRBD1 on 6 matching bases. From germline, CDR1 is LNHDA and CDR2 SQIVND (reference sequence). This CDR3 has 15 residues. Trimming stripped 5 bases from V and 3 bases from J, with 16 bases between. CDR3 sequence reads: CASSPRTDYHTEAFF. The CDR3 region has the DNA TGTGCCAGTAGTCCAAGGACAGACTATCACACTGAAGCTTTCTTT.

The gene calls are TRBV27 and TRBJ1-1; 8 bases fit TRBD1. V lost 5 bases, J lost 0 bases, and 8 bases stayed unmatched. This CDR3 has 16 residues. Germline V CDR1 and CDR2: MNHEY, SMNVEV (reference sequence). The CDR3 spells CASSRPRTGMNTEAFF. The DNA of the CDR3 is TGTGCCAGCAGTCGCCCCAGGACAGGGATGAACACTGAAGCTTTCTTT.

V is TRBV9 and J is TRBJ2-1; 8 bases are shared with TRBD1. In germline, CDR1 is SGDLS, CDR2 YYNGEE. The CDR3 covers 16 residues. V dropped 4 bases and J dropped 2; count of bases not matched to a gene: 8. Here the CDR3 DNA reads TGTGCCAGCAGCCCCCGGACAGGGCAAACCTACAATGAGCAGTTCTTC. Its protein is CASSPRTGQTYNEQFF.

A note on this clone: The same CDR3 arises from other DNA sequences in this sample as well. This chain joins TRBV5-5 and TRBJ1-1; 7 bases are a match to TRBD1. Germline CDR1 and CDR2: SGHKS and YYEKEE (reference sequence). CDR3 size: 14 residues. V shed 2 bases and J 3 bases; nucleotides not matched to a gene: 4. CDR3 bases: TGTGCCAGCAGCTTAAGACAGGGCGACACTGAAGCTTTCTTT. It encodes CASSLRQGDTEAFF.

This sequence joins TRBV5-1 and TRBJ1-1; TRBD1 agrees at 8 bases. The germline gives CDR1 SGHRS, CDR2 YFSETQ. The CDR3 contains 13 residues. V trimming: 4 bases; J trimming: 4 bases; junction bases outside the gene matches: 3. The CDR3 spells CASSPTGATEAFF. Written as DNA, the CDR3 is TGCGCCAGCAGCCCGACAGGGGCCACTGAAGCTTTCTTT.

The gene calls are TRBV3-1 (or the pseudogene TRBV3-2) and TRBJ2-7, with 9 bases matching TRBD1. Germline values: CDR1 LGHDT, CDR2 YNNKEL (reference sequence). V lost 5 bases to trimming and J lost 3 bases; unmatched junction nucleotides: 5. The CDR3 consists of 14 residues. CDR3 DNA sequence: TGTGCCAGCAGCGTCGGGACAGGGAGCTACGAGCAGTACTTC. It specifies CASSVGTGSYEQYF.